These 12 T cell receptor beta chains originate from one sample sequenced in a study of T cells in Graves' hyperthyroidism and ophthalmopathy. The CDR3 regions of TCR beta were amplified from RNA transcripts. An initial round of RT-PCR targeting the TCR CDR3 relied on the HTBI primer set. MiXCR was run by TCRdb on the multiplex PCR reads, yielding one entry per CDR3 protein. The sample holds approximately 600,000 distinct CDR3 sequences, under 15% seen once. The sample comprised blood. The receptors were sampled from a woman in her forties with Graves' ophthalmopathy.

This clonotype was found many times. V and J are TRBV15 and TRBJ1-5; 9 nucleotides agree with TRBD1. CDR1 and CDR2 from the germline V gene are LNHNV and YYDKDF (reference sequence). V lost 5 bases, J lost 6 bases, and 8 bases stayed unmatched. This CDR3 comprises 15 residues. The CDR3 DNA reads TGTGCCACCAGCGCCGGGACAGGGATGACTCAGCCCCAGCATTTT. Encoded protein: CATSAGTGMTQPQHF.

This clonotype was seen at least ten times. The chain combines TRBV7-9 with TRBJ2-5; 13 bases map to TRBD2. CDR1 is SEHNR and CDR2 is FQNEAQ in the germline V gene (reference sequence). The CDR3 has 15 amino acids. J was trimmed by 5 bases and V by 6 bases; bases with no gene match: 6. The CDR3 region is CASRSGTSGMETQYF. The DNA for the CDR3 is TGTGCCAGCAGGTCCGGGACTAGCGGGATGGAGACCCAGTACTTC.

The V call is TRBV25-1, the J call TRBJ1-6; the D is unclear. V was clipped by 4 bases and J by 14 bases, with 12 bases between them. Per germline, CDR1 MGHDK and CDR2 SYGVNS. The CDR3 length is 12 residues. The CDR3 sequence: CASSAGREALHF. The CDR3 DNA reads TGTGCCAGCAGTGCAGGACGGGAGGCCCTCCACTTT.

This clonotype was counted many times. This chain links TRBV19 with TRBJ2-2; the match to TRBD1 covers 8 bases. From germline, CDR1 is LNHDA and CDR2 SQIVND (reference sequence). This CDR3 comprises 15 residues. Germline trimming cut 3 bases from V and 5 bases from J; bases unmatched to any gene: 5. CDR3 region: CASSIQGAGTGELFF. CDR3 coding DNA: TGTGCCAGTAGTATCCAGGGGGCCGGAACCGGGGAGCTGTTTTTT.

This clonotype appeared many times. The chain is built from TRBV27 and TRBJ2-2; 11 bases are a match to TRBD2. The CDR3 spans 14 residues. CDR1 is MNHEY and CDR2 is SMNVEV in the germline V gene (reference sequence). With 8 bases clipped from V and 6 bases from J, the junction kept 5 bases outside the gene matches. This CDR3 is CASGIAGGSGELFF. CDR3 DNA sequence: TGTGCCAGCGGGATAGCGGGAGGGTCCGGGGAGCTGTTTTTT.

This clonotype came up many times. The J gene is TRBJ1-6, the V gene TRBV19; 8 bases map to TRBD1. The CDR3 totals 15 residues. V lost 4 bases, J lost 9 bases, and 8 bases stayed unmatched. CDR1 and CDR2 (germline): LNHDA, SQIVND (reference sequence). CDR3 DNA sequence: TGTGCCAGTAGTACGTACGGGACAGGTACTTCACCCCTCCACTTT. Translation: CASSTYGTGTSPLHF.

This clonotype was found many times. The chain is built from TRBV6-5 and TRBJ1-2; 9 bases fit TRBD1. The CDR3 has 13 residues. V gave up 6 bases and J gave up 7 bases; unmatched junction bases: 6. Germline values: CDR1 MNHEY, CDR2 SVGAGI. CDR3 region: CASRFGTGIGYTF. CDR3 in DNA: TGTGCCAGCAGATTCGGGACAGGGATTGGCTACACCTTC.

Notes on this clonotype: A much larger clone is a single base away; this may be a read error. The V call is TRBV12-3 or TRBV12-4, the J call TRBJ2-5; the D is unclear. CDR3 length equals 13 residues. V lost 4 bases to trimming and J lost 6 bases, with 12 bases between them. CDR3 amino acids: CASSSAREQTQYF. Written as DNA, the CDR3 is TGTGCCAGCAGTTCAGCCCGAGAACAGACCCAGTACTTC.

Many counts were recorded for this clonotype. The chain combines TRBV6-2 or TRBV6-3 with TRBJ2-1, with D maybe TRBD2 (5 bases). The germline CDR1 and CDR2 sequences are MNHEY and SVGEGT. The V and J ends lost 8 bases and 6 bases respectively, with 8 bases between them. The CDR3 spans 11 residues. The CDR3: CASGGFNEQFF. The CDR3 DNA follows: TGTGCCAGCGGAGGCTTCAATGAGCAGTTCTTC.

This clonotype was observed at least ten times. The genes are TRBV28 and TRBJ2-7; a weak D match, TRBD1 (5 bases). Germline V gene lookup returns CDR1 MDHEN and CDR2 SYDVKM. The V end lost 5 bases, the J end lost 2 bases, and 19 bases lay between the germline ends. CDR3 length equals 16 residues. The CDR3 here is CASSGPSGKEPYEQYF. The DNA for the CDR3 is TGTGCCAGCAGTGGGCCCTCAGGGAAGGAACCCTACGAGCAGTACTTC.

This clonotype occurred a few times. The chain couples TRBV11-1 to TRBJ1-2, with 8 bases that match TRBD1. Per germline, CDR1 SGHAT and CDR2 FQDESV (reference sequence). J gave up 3 bases and V 5 bases, and 11 bases lay outside the gene matches. This CDR3 comprises 16 residues. CDR3 sequence reads: CASSAVPGQEYYGYTF. The CDR3 DNA reads TGTGCCAGCAGCGCCGTCCCGGGACAGGAGTACTATGGCTACACCTTC.

The table lists this clonotype with many counts. The V call is TRBV10-3, the J call TRBJ1-1; D gene uncertain. V lost 8 bases to trimming and J lost 0 bases, with 13 bases between them. The CDR3 loop spans 14 amino acids. CDR1 and CDR2 (germline): ENHRY, SYGVKD. The CDR3 loop reads CAIASIELNTEAFF. The CDR3 nucleotides read TGTGCCATCGCGTCAATTGAACTGAACACTGAAGCTTTCTTT.